The entry below describes one TCR beta chain. Its specificity is not known. This specimen belongs to a study of cytomegalovirus exposure and HLA in healthy donors. On the study more broadly: The 100 million to 120 million unique TCR beta sequences, from about 180 million T cells, were found by an earlier analysis.

Both 60 Vbeta primers and 13 Jbeta primers went into the PCR. Only in-frame clones appear in the TCRdb table, and some are missing; sequencing was by immunoSEQ multiplex PCR. The sample holds about 150,000 clones, about four fifths seen once. Study-wide findings and caveats: TCR beta V segments were, for the most part, productive about 87% or about 30% of the time in an earlier analysis. The study recorded 150 to 200 TCR beta chains that were cytomegalovirus-associated. A classifier reportedly called cytomegalovirus status with high sensitivity and specificity.

The germline V gene has CDR1 MGHDK and CDR2 SYGVNS. There are 15 residues in the CDR3. V lost 5 bases and J lost 6; bases outside the gene matches: 11. The source is a young man in good health and CMV-seropositive. Sample: PBMCs. The chain couples TRBV25-1 to TRBJ2-3; 7 bases map to TRBD2. The DNA for the CDR3 is TGTGCCAGCAGTAGTCGCGCAGGAGCGGGGGATACGCAGTATTTT. Amino acids: CASSSRAGAGDTQYF.